This is a list of T cell receptor beta chains from one sample in a study of control samples from healthy donors and cancer patients. The data were produced by immunoSEQ multiplex PCR, yet TCRdb's version contains in-frame clones alone and is incomplete. The data show some 120,000 clones, around 87% seen once. Sequencing was carried out using blood. These TCRs come from a man between 35 and 55 years old in good health. The CDR3 runs from the conserved cysteine through the conserved F or W. D genes are given only for firm matches. Rows give clone size only sometimes, using once, few, many, or a class for an expanded clone.

V	size	J	D	DNA	CDR3
TRBV2	.	TRBJ1-1	TRBD1	TGTGCCAGCAGTGTAGCCAGGGGGACAACTGAAGCTTTCTTT	CASSVARGTTEAFF
TRBV25-1	.	TRBJ1-1	.	TGTGCCAGCAGTGATCCCCGACACGGAGATGAAGCTTTCTTT	CASSDPRHGDEAFF
TRBV12-3/TRBV12-4	.	TRBJ1-5	.	TGTGCCAGCCCGGGCCCGGAGCAGCCCCAGCATTTT	CASPGPEQPQHF
TRBV13	.	TRBJ2-7	.	TGTGCCAGCAGCTTAGCGGGGGGCCTCCGCTACGAGCAGTACTTC	CASSLAGGLRYEQYF
TRBV7-9	few	TRBJ1-4	.	TGTGCCAGCAGCTTAGTAGAAGGGGTGGTGTTTTTT	CASSLVEGVVFF
TRBV19	.	TRBJ1-1	.	TGTGCCAGTAGTACCCGTAGGCAGGCGGAAGCTTTCTTT	CASSTRRQAEAFF
TRBV2	few	TRBJ1-1	.	TGTGCCAGCAGTGAAGGTCCGAACACTGAAGCTTTCTTT	CASSEGPNTEAFF
TRBV12-3/TRBV12-4	.	TRBJ1-1	TRBD1	TGTGCCAGCAGTTTAGGGGGACAGGAAAAAGCTTTCTTT	CASSLGGQEKAFF
TRBV6-5	.	TRBJ2-1	.	TGTGCCAGCTCTACTCAGGGATACAATGAGCAGTTCTTC	CASSTQGYNEQFF
TRBV19	.	TRBJ1-6	TRBD1	TGTGCCGGGGGGACAGGGGCTAATTCACCCCTCCACTTT	CAGGTGANSPLHF
TRBV10-3	.	TRBJ1-5	.	TGTGCCATCAGTGGGGCAGTGGGCCGGGGCAATCAGCCCCAGCATTTT	CAISGAVGRGNQPQHF
TRBV7-8	.	TRBJ1-4	TRBD1	TGTGCCAGCAGCGTACTCCCGCGGACAGGGTTTAATGAAAAACTGTTTTTT	CASSVLPRTGFNEKLFF
TRBV24-1	.	TRBJ1-5	.	TGTGCCACCAGTGATAATGGGGAATCGGGTCAGCCCCAGCATTTT	CATSDNGESGQPQHF
TRBV24-1	.	TRBJ2-1	TRBD1	TGTGCCACCAGTGACCCGGGACAGGGGGCTAGGGGGGAGCAGTTCTTC	CATSDPGQGARGEQFF
TRBV19	once	TRBJ1-5	TRBD1	TGTGCCAGTAGTAACCCGGGACAGCTTAATCAGCCCCAGCATTTT	CASSNPGQLNQPQHF
TRBV6-5	.	TRBJ1-5	.	TGTGCCAGCAGTTTAGAACAGGATAGCAATCAGCCCCAGCATTTT	CASSLEQDSNQPQHF
TRBV2	few	TRBJ1-5	.	TGTGCCAGCGGAACGATTACAGGGAATCAGCCCCAGCATTTT	CASGTITGNQPQHF
TRBV4-3	few	TRBJ1-1	TRBD1	TGCGCCAGCAGCCACGCGCGAATGGACAGGGTGAACACTGAAGCTTTCTTT	CASSHARMDRVNTEAFF
TRBV6-6	.	TRBJ2-5	.	TGTGCCAGCAGTTACTCCACCACTAGCCGAGAGACCCAGTACTTC	CASSYSTTSRETQYF
TRBV5-1	.	TRBJ2-1	TRBD1	TGCGCCAGCAGCCTCACCGGGACAGGCGGGTACAATGAGCAGTTCTTC	CASSLTGTGGYNEQFF
TRBV14	.	TRBJ2-7	.	TGTGCCAGCAGCCCACACAATCACTACGAGCAGTACTTC	CASSPHNHYEQYF
TRBV7-6	.	TRBJ1-3	.	TGTGCCAGCAGCTGGGGCGGTTCTGGAAACACCATATATTTT	CASSWGGSGNTIYF
TRBV30	.	TRBJ2-5	TRBD1	TGTGCCTGGAGTGCCGATCCGGGACAGAGCTTTCAAGAGACCCAGTACTTC	CAWSADPGQSFQETQYF
TRBV13	.	TRBJ1-3	TRBD1	TGTGCCAGCAGCCAGGGGGGGGCTGGAAACACCATATATTTT	CASSQGGAGNTIYF
TRBV10-1	.	TRBJ1-3	.	TGCGCCAGCCAGAGGGGATCTGGAAACACCATATATTTT	CASQRGSGNTIYF
TRBV7-2	.	TRBJ2-2	.	TGTGCCAGCACCCTTAATCCAGGGGGAGGCGGGGAGCTGTTTTTT	CASTLNPGGGGELFF
TRBV2	.	TRBJ1-2	.	TGTGCCAGCAGAATGACAGACGTCTATGGCTACACCTTC	CASRMTDVYGYTF
TRBV18	.	TRBJ2-3	.	TGTGCCAGCTCACGGGGACGTCAGGGTCCCGGGGGGCAGTATTTT	CASSRGRQGPGGQYF
TRBV6-2/TRBV6-3	.	TRBJ1-5	.	TGTGCCAGCAGTCGAACAGGGAGGGTGTCTCAGCCCCAGCATTTT	CASSRTGRVSQPQHF
TRBV5-4	.	TRBJ1-2	.	TGTGCCAGCAGCTTGGGGCCGGAGCGACCCTATGGCTACACCTTC	CASSLGPERPYGYTF
TRBV6-6	.	TRBJ1-1	.	TGTGCCAGCATCCACGGGGATGGTACTGAAGCTTTCTTT	CASIHGDGTEAFF
TRBV9	.	TRBJ2-5	TRBD2	TGTGCCAGCAGCCGTAGCGGGGGGGCCGAAGAGGCCCAGTACTTC	CASSRSGGAEEAQYF
TRBV7-8	.	TRBJ1-1	.	TGTGCCAGCAGCTTAGGGGTGGGCACTGAAGCTTTCTTT	CASSLGVGTEAFF
TRBV10-3	.	TRBJ1-1	.	TGTGCCATCAGTGATCGGGGGAGGGACACTGAAGCTTTCTTT	CAISDRGRDTEAFF
TRBV6-5	.	TRBJ1-1	.	TGTGCCAGCAGTTACTCCCCTGGGAACACTGAAGCTTTCTTT	CASSYSPGNTEAFF
TRBV9	.	TRBJ2-1	TRBD2	TGTGCCAGCAGCGTAGGTGGGGGGGTTCCCAATGAGCAGTTCTTC	CASSVGGGVPNEQFF
TRBV11-3	.	TRBJ1-1	.	TGTGCCAGCAGCTTAGTAAAGGGCGGCGCTTTCTTT	CASSLVKGGAFF
TRBV5-1	.	TRBJ2-2	.	TGCGCCAGCAGCCATACAGACAGTTACACCGGGGAGCTGTTTTTT	CASSHTDSYTGELFF
TRBV6-2/TRBV6-3	.	TRBJ2-3	TRBD2	TGTGCCAGCAGTTGGACTAGCGGGGGGGCAGATACGCAGTATTTT	CASSWTSGGADTQYF
TRBV30	.	TRBJ1-2	.	TGTGCCTGGCTACTTCCGGGGGAGCACTATGGCTACACCTTC	CAWLLPGEHYGYTF